One T cell receptor beta chain is described in this entry. No antigen is known for it. This sample was taken from a study of T-cell memory formation after mild COVID-19. Findings and caveats of the study: There was a balanced CD4/CD8 profile in clones contracting day 15 to 85, and later expanders leaned CD4+. That cross-reactive memory joined was suggested by some responding clones appearing in pre-infection memory.

TCRdb independently ran MiXCR on the 5' RACE reads; one entry per CDR3 protein. Of fewer than 500,000 distinct CDR3 sequences detected, roughly 25% appear once; the ten largest clones hold 9.5% to 15%. Sequenced sample: PBMCs or a T cell subset sorted from them (not recorded which). This TCR derives from an adult woman who had mild COVID-19 (a few samples of this study predate the infection). Cell type and time point are not known.

The CDR3 region has the DNA TGTGCCAGCAGCGTAGCTCAGTTCGGGCAACTGAACACTGAAGCTTTCTTT. It translates to CASSVAQFGQLNTEAFF. The chain employs TRBV9 and TRBJ1-1; D gene unclear. Germline V gene data show CDR1 as SGDLS and CDR2 as YYNGEE. V lost 0 bases, J lost 0 bases, and 15 bases lay in between. This CDR3 is 17 amino acids long.